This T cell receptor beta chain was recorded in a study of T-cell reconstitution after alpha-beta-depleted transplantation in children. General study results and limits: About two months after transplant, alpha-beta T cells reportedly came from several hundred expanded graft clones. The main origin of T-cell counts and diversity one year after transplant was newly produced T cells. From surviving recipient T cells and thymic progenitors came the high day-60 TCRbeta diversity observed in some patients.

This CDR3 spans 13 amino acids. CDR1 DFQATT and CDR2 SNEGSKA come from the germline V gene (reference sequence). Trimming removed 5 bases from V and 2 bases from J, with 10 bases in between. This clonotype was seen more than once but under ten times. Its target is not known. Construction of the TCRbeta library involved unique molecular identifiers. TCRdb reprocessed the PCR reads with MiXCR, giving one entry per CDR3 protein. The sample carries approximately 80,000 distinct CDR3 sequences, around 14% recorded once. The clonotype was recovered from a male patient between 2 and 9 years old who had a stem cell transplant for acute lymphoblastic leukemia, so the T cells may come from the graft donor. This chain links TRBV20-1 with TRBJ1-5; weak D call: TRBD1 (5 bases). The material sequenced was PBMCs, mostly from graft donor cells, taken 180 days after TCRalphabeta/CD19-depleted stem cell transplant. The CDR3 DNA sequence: TGCAGTGCTCGGCAGGGACGCAATCAGCCCCAGCATTTT. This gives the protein CSARQGRNQPQHF.